This TCR beta chain was observed in a study of cytomegalovirus exposure and HLA in healthy donors. The study ran its PCR with 60 Vbeta and 13 Jbeta primers. Data came from immunoSEQ multiplex PCR; TCRdb stores just in-frame clones and leaves some out. Altogether fewer than 200,000 clones are present, approximately 88% being singletons, with the ten largest covering 0.85%. The material sequenced was PBMCs. This clonotype was sampled from a woman in her 30s in good health and CMV-seronegative.

The CDR3 loop reads CASSVEGTGLYNEQFF. The CDR3 bases are TGTGCCAGCAGCGTAGAGGGGACAGGGCTCTACAATGAGCAGTTCTTC. The chain uses TRBV9 and TRBJ2-1; 9 bases align to TRBD1. Germline CDR1 and CDR2: SGDLS and YYNGEE. This CDR3 region has 16 residues. After removal of 0 bases from V and 3 bases from J, the junction contained 4 bases not matched to a gene.